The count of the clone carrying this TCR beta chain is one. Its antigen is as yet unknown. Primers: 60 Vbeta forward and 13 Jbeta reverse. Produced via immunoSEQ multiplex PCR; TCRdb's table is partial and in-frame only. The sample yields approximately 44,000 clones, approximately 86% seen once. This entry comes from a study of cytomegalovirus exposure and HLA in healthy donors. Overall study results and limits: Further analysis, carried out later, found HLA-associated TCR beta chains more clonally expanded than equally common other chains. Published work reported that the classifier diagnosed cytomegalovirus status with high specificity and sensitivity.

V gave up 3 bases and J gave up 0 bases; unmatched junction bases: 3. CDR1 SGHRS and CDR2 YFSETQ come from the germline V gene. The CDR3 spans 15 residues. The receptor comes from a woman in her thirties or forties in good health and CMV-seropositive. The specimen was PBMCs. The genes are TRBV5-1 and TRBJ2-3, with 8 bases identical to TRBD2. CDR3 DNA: TGCGCCAGCAGCTCTCGGGAGGGAAGCACAGATACGCAGTATTTT. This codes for CASSSREGSTDTQYF. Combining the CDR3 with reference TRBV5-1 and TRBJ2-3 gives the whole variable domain KAGVTQTPRYLIKTRGQQVTLSCSPISGHRSVSWYQQTPGQGLQFLFEYFSETQRNKGNFPGRFSGRQFSNSRSEMNVSTLELGDSALYLCASSSREGSTDTQYFGPGTRLTVL.